This T cell receptor (beta chain) emerged from a study of CD8 T cells in ankylosing spondylitis (dated by TCRdb to about 2017). For the study in its entirety: The study set out to find disease-linked TCR variants by profiling T cell receptor beta repertoires in ankylosing spondylitis patients and healthy donors. The whole study cohort included about a hundred healthy donors and roughly 24 ankylosing spondylitis patients. Samples of peripheral blood were taken, and for ankylosing spondylitis patients, synovial fluid was collected as well. Results and caveats for the whole study, not just this receptor: Some motif variants had previously been reported in the synovial fluid and blood of reactive arthritis patients, which suggests shared mechanisms of disease initiation. A CD8+ phenotype was shown by the disease-linked clones, which were found at relatively low frequencies in peripheral blood. The disease-linked clones were reported as significantly enriched in matched synovial fluid samples from ankylosing spondylitis patients. Blood from ankylosing spondylitis patients appeared to be characterized by a TCR beta motif made up of under ten highly homologous amino acid variants.

This clonotype was seen many times. Its antigen has not been determined. The input lacks base qualities; no much larger clone sits a single base away. For each ankylosing spondylitis patient, the synovial fluid sample was matched to a blood sample from that same patient. V lost 6 bases and J lost 3 bases; the stretch between them is 25 bases long. CDR1 and CDR2 are drawn from the germline V gene: SGHAT, FQNNGV. The CDR3 numbers 18 residues from cysteine through phenylalanine. Kept here is only the CDR3 DNA, which spans 54 bases and is read in frame from base 1. Sequenced on an Illumina HiSeq 2500. Quantitative 5'-RACE with molecular barcodes was used to prepare TCR beta libraries. The paper's data handling went like this. A new computational method based on a probabilistic model of VDJ rearrangement was used to identify disease-linked TCR variants. TCRdb redid the processing of the public reads, applying fastp at Q25 and MiXCR, and retained in-frame beta chains. CDR3 protein duplicates are merged, each entry listing the most common genes and DNA. TCRdb's processing, not the authors', yielded these V and J calls. The sample data list 150,000 to 200,000 distinct CDR3 sequences, and 25% to 35% of these were observed just once. Together, the top ten hold around 6.2% of the sample.

The receptor chain draws on TRBV11-2 and TRBJ2-3, with the D gene possibly TRBD1 or TRBD2, each one fitting 5 bases. The receptor comes from a male donor with ankylosing spondylitis. Sequencing used synovial fluid, either unsorted or a sorted T cell fraction (not recorded which). The CDR3 reads CASSHLARQRRLTDTQYF. The DNA sequence reads TGTGCCAGCAGTCACTTAGCCCGACAGCGGAGATTGACAGATACGCAGTATTTT.